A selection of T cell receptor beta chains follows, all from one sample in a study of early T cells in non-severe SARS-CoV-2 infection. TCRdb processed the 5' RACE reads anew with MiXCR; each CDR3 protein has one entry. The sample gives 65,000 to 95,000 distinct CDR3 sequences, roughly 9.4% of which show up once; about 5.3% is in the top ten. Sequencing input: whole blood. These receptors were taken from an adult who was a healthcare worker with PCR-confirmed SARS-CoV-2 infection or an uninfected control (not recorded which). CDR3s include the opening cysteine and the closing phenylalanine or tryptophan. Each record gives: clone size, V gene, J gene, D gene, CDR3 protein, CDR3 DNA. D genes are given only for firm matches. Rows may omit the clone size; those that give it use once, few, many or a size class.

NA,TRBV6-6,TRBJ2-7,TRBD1,CASSYGQGSYEQYF,TGTGCCAGCAGTTACGGACAGGGATCCTACGAGCAGTACTTC
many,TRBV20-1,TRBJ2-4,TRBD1,CSARVPGGKNIQYF,TGCAGTGCTAGGGTCCCAGGGGGCAAAAACATTCAGTACTTC
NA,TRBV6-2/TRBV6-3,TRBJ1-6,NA,CASSALRGHNSPLHF,TGTGCCAGCAGTGCGCTCCGAGGCCATAATTCACCCCTCCACTTT
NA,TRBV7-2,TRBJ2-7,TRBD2,CASSWTSGSEQYF,TGTGCCAGCAGCTGGACTAGCGGCTCCGAGCAGTACTTC
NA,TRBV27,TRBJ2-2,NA,CASSWRVLAENTGELFF,TGTGCCAGCAGTTGGCGGGTGTTAGCGGAGAACACCGGGGAGCTGTTTTTT
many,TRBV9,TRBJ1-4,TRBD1,CASSTGQGNNEKLFF,TGTGCCAGCAGCACTGGACAGGGGAATAATGAAAAACTGTTTTTT
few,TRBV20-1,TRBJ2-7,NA,CSGSLRPPYEQYF,TGCAGTGGGTCCCTGCGGCCGCCCTACGAGCAGTACTTC
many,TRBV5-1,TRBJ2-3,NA,CASSSPPGGAPTLGDTQYF,TGCGCCAGCAGCTCACCGCCAGGAGGAGCGCCTACTCTTGGAGATACGCAGTATTTT
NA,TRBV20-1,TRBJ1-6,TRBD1,CSANPPDRGSNSPLHF,TGCAGTGCTAACCCCCCGGACAGGGGGAGTAATTCACCCCTCCACTTT
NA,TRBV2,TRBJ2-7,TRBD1,CASSEQGAFEQYF,TGTGCCAGCAGTGAACAGGGGGCGTTCGAGCAGTACTTC
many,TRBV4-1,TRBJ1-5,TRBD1,CASSPSEQGAQAQPQHF,TGCGCCAGCAGCCCATCCGAACAGGGGGCGCAGGCTCAGCCCCAGCATTTT
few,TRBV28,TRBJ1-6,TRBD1,CASRTGFNSPLHF,TGTGCCAGCAGGACAGGGTTTAATTCACCCCTCCACTTT
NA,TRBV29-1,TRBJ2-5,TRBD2,CSGKRGRTQYF,TGCAGCGGGAAGCGGGGGAGAACCCAGTACTTC
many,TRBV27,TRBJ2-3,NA,CASSKYDSDTQYF,TGTGCCAGCAGTAAATACGATTCAGATACGCAGTATTTT
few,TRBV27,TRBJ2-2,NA,CASSSSSMGELFF,TGTGCCAGCAGTTCCAGTTCGATGGGGGAGCTGTTTTTT
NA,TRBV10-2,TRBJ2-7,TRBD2,CASSDVGGGRSYEQYF,TGCGCCAGCAGTGACGTCGGCGGCGGGAGGTCCTACGAGCAGTACTTC
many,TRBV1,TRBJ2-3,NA,CTSSQDDRDRGPTSGNTDTQYF,TGCACCAGCAGCCAAGATGATCGGGACAGGGGGCCGACTAGCGGGAACACAGATACGCAGTATTTT
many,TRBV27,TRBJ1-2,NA,CASRPPSGGYTF,TGTGCCAGCAGACCCCCCTCCGGGGGCTACACCTTC
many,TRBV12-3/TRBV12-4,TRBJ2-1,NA,CASSLRSGQFF,TGTGCCAGCAGTTTAAGAAGTGGGCAGTTCTTC
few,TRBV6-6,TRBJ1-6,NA,CASSYSKRGRGSPLHF,TGTGCCAGCAGTTACTCGAAGCGGGGAAGAGGGTCACCCCTCCACTTT
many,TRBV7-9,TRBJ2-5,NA,CASSFEESETQYF,TGTGCCAGCAGCTTTGAGGAATCAGAGACCCAGTACTTC
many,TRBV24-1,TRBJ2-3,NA,CATSDSDKTSTDTQYF,TGTGCCACCAGTGATTCCGACAAAACTTCCACAGATACGCAGTATTTT
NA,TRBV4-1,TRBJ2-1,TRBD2,CASSNEGLAGLNEQFF,TGCGCCAGCAGCAATGAGGGACTAGCGGGACTCAATGAGCAGTTCTTC
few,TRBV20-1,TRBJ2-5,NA,CSAERGETQYF,TGCAGTGCTGAGAGGGGGGAGACCCAGTACTTC
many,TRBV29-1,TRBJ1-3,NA,CSGRDSSSGNTIYF,TGCAGCGGCCGGGACTCCAGCTCTGGAAACACCATATATTTT
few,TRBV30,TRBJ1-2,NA,CAWISSLGYGYTF,TGTGCCTGGATTAGCTCCTTGGGCTATGGCTACACCTTC
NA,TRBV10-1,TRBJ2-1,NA,CASSAALRGNNEQFF,TGCGCCAGCAGTGCGGCCCTGAGGGGCAACAATGAGCAGTTCTTC
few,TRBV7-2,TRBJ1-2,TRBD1,CASSTGTGRSGYTF,TGTGCCAGCAGCACCGGGACAGGGAGGAGTGGCTACACCTTC
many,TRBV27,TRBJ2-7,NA,CASSIPGSEQYF,TGTGCCAGCAGTATCCCAGGGAGCGAGCAGTACTTC
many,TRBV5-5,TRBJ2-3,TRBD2,CASSLGWTSGTDTQYF,TGTGCCAGCAGCTTGGGCTGGACTAGCGGGACAGATACGCAGTATTTT
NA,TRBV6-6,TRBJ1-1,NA,CASSRGSAEAFF,TGTGCCAGCAGTAGGGGGAGCGCTGAAGCTTTCTTT
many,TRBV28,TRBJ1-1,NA,CASSLPSLNTEAFF,TGTGCCAGCAGTTTACCGTCTCTGAACACTGAAGCTTTTTTT
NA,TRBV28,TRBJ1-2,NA,CASGAPGGYGYTF,TGTGCCAGCGGCGCTCCCGGGGGGTATGGCTACACCTTC
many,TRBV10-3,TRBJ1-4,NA,CAISESTGTNEKLFF,TGTGCCATCAGTGAGTCCACGGGAACTAATGAAAAACTGTTTTTT
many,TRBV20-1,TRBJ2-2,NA,CSARDRQAVTGELFF,TGCAGTGCTAGAGATCGGCAGGCGGTCACCGGGGAGCTGTTTTTT
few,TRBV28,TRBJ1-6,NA,CASRGGPSPLHF,TGTGCCAGCAGAGGGGGGCCTTCACCCCTCCACTTT
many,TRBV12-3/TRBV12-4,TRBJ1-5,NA,CASSLRGLSNQPQHF,TGTGCCAGCAGTTTAAGAGGGCTAAGCAATCAGCCCCAGCATTTT
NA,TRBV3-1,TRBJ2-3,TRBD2,CASSPPASGASDTQYF,TGTGCCAGCAGCCCCCCGGCTAGCGGGGCCTCGGATACGCAGTATTTT